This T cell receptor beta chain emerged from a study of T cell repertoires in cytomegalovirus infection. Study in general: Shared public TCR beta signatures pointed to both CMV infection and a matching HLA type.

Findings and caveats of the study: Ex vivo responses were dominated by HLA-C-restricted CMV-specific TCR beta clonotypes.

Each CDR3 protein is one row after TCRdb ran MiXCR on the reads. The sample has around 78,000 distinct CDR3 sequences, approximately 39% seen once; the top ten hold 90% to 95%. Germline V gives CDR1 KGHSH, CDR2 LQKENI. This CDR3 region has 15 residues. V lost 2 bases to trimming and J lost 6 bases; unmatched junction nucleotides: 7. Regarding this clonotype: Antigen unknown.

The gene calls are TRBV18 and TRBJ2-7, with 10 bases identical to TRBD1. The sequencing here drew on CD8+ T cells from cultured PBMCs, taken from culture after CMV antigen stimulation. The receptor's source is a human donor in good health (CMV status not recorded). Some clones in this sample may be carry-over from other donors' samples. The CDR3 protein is CASSPSGTGVVEQYF. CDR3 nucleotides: TGTGCCAGCTCACCATCCGGGACAGGGGTAGTCGAGCAGTACTTC. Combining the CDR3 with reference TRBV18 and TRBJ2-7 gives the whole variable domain NAGVMQNPRHLVRRRGQEARLRCSPMKGHSHVYWYRQLPEEGLKFMVYLQKENIIDESGMPKERFSAEFPKEGPSILRIQQVVRGDSAAYFCASSPSGTGVVEQYFGPGTRLTVT.